A single sample is the source of the 2 T cell receptor beta chains below, sequenced in a study of identical twins. TCRdb called the 5' RACE reads again in MiXCR, with one record for every CDR3 protein. The repertoire consists of 450,000 or so distinct CDR3 sequences, with 24% occurring once and the leading ten covering 2.9%. This same sample was also taken into another study, of T cells expressing NK-cell markers.

The specimen was CD4+ T cells sorted from blood. Receptors originate from a woman aged 18-30 years in good health.

The V gene is TRBV27, the J gene TRBJ2-1, with 10 positions matching TRBD2. Germline values: CDR1 MNHEY, CDR2 SMNVEV (reference sequence). V shed 4 bases and J 5 bases; nucleotides not matched to a gene: 5. The CDR3 is 15 residues long. The CDR3 region is CASSSWSGGDNEQFF. CDR3 bases: TGTGCCAGCAGTTCCTGGAGCGGGGGGGACAATGAGCAGTTCTTC.

The V gene is TRBV7-2, the J gene TRBJ2-7, with no clear D. This CDR3 is built from 15 residues. Germline loops: CDR1 SGHTA, CDR2 FQGNSA. Trimming stripped 5 bases from V and 2 bases from J, with 16 bases between. CDR3 loop: CASSLGKHPTYEQYF. The CDR3 bases are TGTGCCAGCAGCCTAGGGAAACACCCAACCTACGAGCAGTACTTC. Combining the CDR3 with reference TRBV7-2 and TRBJ2-7 gives the whole variable domain GAGVSQSPSNKVTEKGKDVELRCDPISGHTALYWYRQSLGQGLEFLIYFQGNSAPDKSGLPSDRFSAERTGGSVSTLTIQRTQQEDSAVYLCASSLGKHPTYEQYFGPGTRLTVT.